The clone carrying this TCR beta chain came up many times. Its target is not known. This specimen belongs to a study of T-cell reconstitution after alpha-beta-depleted transplantation in children. Study conclusions and caveats: After transplant, at about two months, alpha-beta T cells were reportedly derived from several hundred expanded graft clones. Most T-cell counts and diversity one year after the transplant came from T cells that were newly produced.

Unique molecular identifiers were built into the TCRbeta library. In TCRdb, the PCR reads were re-called with MiXCR into one record per CDR3 protein. The sample contains some 140,000 distinct CDR3 sequences, about 9.9% of which appear only once. This CDR3 contains 14 residues. The V and J ends lost 4 bases and 4 bases respectively, with 17 bases between them. CDR1 and CDR2 (germline): SQVTM, ANQGSEA. The chain is built from TRBV29-1 and TRBJ2-7, with D unclear. The receptor's source is a girl under three years old who had a stem cell transplant for combined immunodeficiency, so the T cells may come from the graft donor. The sequencing used PBMCs, mostly from graft donor cells, collected 180 days after TCRalphabeta/CD19-depleted stem cell transplant. CDR3 loop: CSVGRAGQFYEQYF. The CDR3 DNA is TGCAGCGTTGGTAGGGCAGGCCAATTTTACGAGCAGTACTTC.